Listed here are 25 T cell receptor beta chains from one sample, sequenced in a study of T-cell reconstitution after alpha-beta-depleted transplantation in children (dated by TCRdb to 2015 to 2016). The library came from PCR. Sequencing used an Illumina HiSeq 2500. TCR library preparation used molecular barcoding, with unique molecular identifiers applied to normalize quantification of the TCRbeta repertoire. TCRdb reran the public reads through fastp at Q25 and MiXCR, keeping productive beta chains. For every CDR3 protein sequence, its rows merge into one entry that carries the most common genes and DNA. The sample records a few hundred thousand distinct CDR3 sequences, approximately 9.9% of which are singletons. About 4.9% of the sample is held by the ten biggest clonotypes. This sample comprised PBMCs from the stem cell graft donor, obtained from the stem cell graft. All receptors come from a human donor who donated a stem cell graft to a child with SCID.

This clonotype came up a few times. The chain recombines TRBV5-1 with TRBJ1-2; 9 positions agree with TRBD1. In germline, CDR1 is SGHRS, CDR2 YFSETQ. This CDR3 contains 15 residues. J gave up 4 bases and V 3 bases, and 7 bases lay outside the gene matches. The CDR3 is CASSSSGTGSYGYTF. CDR3 nucleotide sequence: TGCGCCAGCAGCTCCTCAGGGACAGGGTCCTATGGCTACACCTTC.

This clonotype was recorded many times. This sequence joins TRBV4-1 and TRBJ1-4, with D possibly matching TRBD1 (6 bases). V shed 4 bases and J shed 7 bases, with 25 bases lying between them. Germline V gene data show CDR1 as MGHRA and CDR2 as YSYEKL. The CDR3 sequence is 18 residues long. The DNA for the CDR3 is TGCGCCAGCAGCCCACTTACCGGACAGCCCACGCTGGGTGAAAAACTGTTTTTT. This sequence encodes CASSPLTGQPTLGEKLFF.

This clonotype was recorded at least ten times. The V call is TRBV20-1, the J call TRBJ2-7; TRBD2 might be the D (6 bases). Trimming cost V 2 bases and J 3 bases, with 11 bases left between them. Germline V gives CDR1 DFQATT, CDR2 SNEGSKA (reference sequence). The CDR3 has 13 amino acids. DNA for the CDR3: TGCAGTGCTAGACATCCCGGGGGCTACGAGCAGTACTTC. Translation gives CSARHPGGYEQYF.

This clonotype has at least ten counts. This chain uses TRBV29-1 with TRBJ1-3; possibly TRBD1 for D (5 bases). The CDR3 loop spans 16 amino acids. V was pared by 3 bases and J by 0 bases, with 15 bases between. Germline CDR1 SQVTM, CDR2 ANQGSEA. CDR3 bases: TGCAGCGTTGAGGCCCTCCGGGGGGGCTCTGGAAACACCATATATTTT. It yields the protein CSVEALRGGSGNTIYF.

This clonotype was observed at least ten times. V is TRBV19 and J is TRBJ2-2; D remains ambiguous. Germline lookup yields CDR1 LNHDA and CDR2 SQIVND (reference sequence). This CDR3 has 13 amino acids. V shed 6 bases and J shed 1 base, with 6 bases lying between them. CDR3 sequence (DNA): TGTGCCAGTAGGCGACAGAACACCGGGGAGCTGTTTTTT. Its translation: CASRRQNTGELFF.

In its sample, this clonotype was seen many times. The genes are TRBV20-1 and TRBJ2-3, with 8 bases matching TRBD1. CDR3 length: 13 amino acids. The V gene end was trimmed by 7 bases and the J gene end by 0 bases; junction bases not matched to a gene: 3. Germline V CDR1 and CDR2: DFQATT, SNEGSKA (reference sequence). The CDR3 sequence is CSGTGPSTDTQYF. DNA for the CDR3: TGCAGTGGGACAGGGCCGAGCACAGATACGCAGTATTTT.

This clonotype was seen only a few times. This chain connects TRBV11-3 to TRBJ2-4; D gene ambiguous. This CDR3 has 13 residues. V dropped 1 base and J dropped 9 bases, with 10 bases sitting between them. CDR1 is SGHNT and CDR2 is YENEEA in the germline V gene. CDR3 coding DNA: TGTGCCAGCAGCTTAGGGATCCCGGGCATTCAGTACTTC. Encoded protein: CASSLGIPGIQYF. Complete variable domain (other parts from reference TRBV11-3 and TRBJ2-4): EAGVVQSPRYKIIEKKQPVAFWCNPISGHNTLYWYLQNLGQGPELLIRYENEEAVDDSQLPKDRFSAERLKGVDSTLKIQPAELGDSAVYLCASSLGIPGIQYFGAGTRLSVL.

In this sample, this clonotype turned up many times. The CDR3 is CASSLDGLVQETQYF. CDR3 sequence (DNA): TGTGCCAGCAGCCTGGACGGCTTGGTTCAAGAGACCCAGTACTTC. The rearrangement uses TRBV28 and TRBJ2-5; no firm D call. With 6 bases removed from V and 2 bases from J, the gap between germline ends came to 16 bases. Germline lookup yields CDR1 MDHEN and CDR2 SYDVKM. The CDR3 is 15 amino acids.

This clonotype was seen at least ten times. This chain uses TRBV3-1 with TRBJ2-2, with TRBD1 identical over 7 bases. Germline CDR1 LGHDT, CDR2 YNNKEL (reference sequence). The CDR3 length is 15 residues. V shed 3 bases and J 7 bases; nucleotides not matched to a gene: 8. CDR3 amino acids: CASSHLFYRGGELFF. The CDR3 coding sequence is TGTGCCAGCAGCCATCTTTTCTACAGGGGCGGGGAGCTGTTTTTT.

The chain combines TRBV20-1 with TRBJ2-5; D is tentatively TRBD1 or TRBD2 (5 bases each). CDR3 length: 13 residues. The ends were cut back, 3 bases at V and 2 bases at J, with 10 bases in the middle. From germline, CDR1 is DFQATT and CDR2 SNEGSKA (reference sequence). CDR3 bases: TGCAGTGCTAGTTTGGGGGATCAAGAGACCCAGTACTTC. Its protein is CSASLGDQETQYF.

The sample holds many counts of this clonotype. This CDR3 reads CASSLIENNYEQYF. In nucleotides, the CDR3 is TGTGCCAGCAGCTTAATAGAAAATAACTACGAGCAGTACTTC. This sequence joins TRBV7-9 and TRBJ2-7; D is ambiguous. This CDR3 contains 14 residues. Germline V gene lookup returns CDR1 SEHNR and CDR2 FQNEAQ (reference sequence). The ends were cut back, 2 bases at V and 3 bases at J, with 11 bases in the middle.

The sample holds many counts of this clonotype. The chain carries TRBV11-2 and TRBJ2-3; 7 nucleotides match TRBD2. J was trimmed by 3 bases and V by 4 bases; bases with no gene match: 7. Germline V gene data show CDR1 as SGHAT and CDR2 as FQNNGV. The CDR3 totals 15 residues. CDR3 sequence: CASSSYQLATDTQYF. The DNA of the CDR3 is TGTGCCAGCAGCTCGTACCAACTAGCGACAGATACGCAGTATTTT. Variable domain in full (rest from reference TRBV11-2 and TRBJ2-3): EAGVAQSPRYKIIEKRQSVAFWCNPISGHATLYWYQQILGQGPKLLIQFQNNGVVDDSQLPKDRFSAERLKGVDSTLKIQPAKLEDSAVYLCASSSYQLATDTQYFGPGTRLTVL.

Many counts were recorded for this clonotype. The J gene is TRBJ2-3, the V gene TRBV20-1; 7 nucleotides align to TRBD1. Trimming at V came to 6 bases and at J to 3 bases, leaving 6 bases not matched to a gene. CDR1 is DFQATT, CDR2 SNEGSKA, per germline (reference sequence). This CDR3 has 13 amino acids. As DNA, the CDR3 is TGCAGTGCGGAACAGGGGTGGACAGATACGCAGTATTTT. Its protein product is CSAEQGWTDTQYF.

Ten or more counts support this clonotype. J is TRBJ2-1 and V is TRBV20-1, with D possibly matching TRBD2 (6 bases). The CDR3 runs to 14 residues. Deletions cut 6 bases from V and 2 bases from J, with 14 bases between. CDR1 and CDR2 (germline): DFQATT, SNEGSKA (reference sequence). This chain's CDR3 is CSATVGGAYNEQFF. The CDR3 region has the DNA TGCAGTGCGACCGTGGGCGGGGCCTACAATGAGCAGTTCTTC.

This clonotype occurred many times. The chain carries TRBV6-1 and TRBJ2-1; 7 bases are shared with TRBD2. The length of the CDR3 is 15 residues. The V and J ends lost 6 bases and 4 bases, in that order; junction bases with no gene match: 9. CDR1 and CDR2 from the germline V gene are MNHNS and SASEGT. The CDR3 is CASSSLGGRYNEQFF. In DNA, the CDR3 is TGTGCCAGCAGCTCCTTGGGGGGGAGATACAATGAGCAGTTCTTC.

This clonotype was recorded many times. This chain uses TRBV3-1 with TRBJ2-7; TRBD1 is a possible D gene (6 bases). The V gene lost 4 bases and the J gene lost 3 bases, with 13 bases spanning the gap. The CDR3 consists of 14 residues. Germline-derived CDR1 and CDR2 are LGHDT and YNNKEL (reference sequence). The CDR3 sequence is CASSLTRGYYEQYF. As DNA, the CDR3 is TGTGCCAGCAGCCTTACCAGGGGTTACTACGAGCAGTACTTC.

The rearrangement uses TRBV25-1 and TRBJ2-4; TRBD1 matches at 11 bases. V lost 3 bases, J lost 3 bases, and 1 base stayed unmatched. The CDR3 spans 15 residues. Per the germline V gene, CDR1 is MGHDK and CDR2 is SYGVNS. The CDR3 nucleotides are TGTGCCAGCAGTGATGGGACAGGGGGCAAAAACATTCAGTACTTC. Protein: CASSDGTGGKNIQYF.

In its sample, this clonotype was seen many times. This chain uses TRBV7-9 with TRBJ1-1; tentatively, D is TRBD1 (5 bases). Germline CDR1 and CDR2: SEHNR and FQNEAQ (reference sequence). V was cut by 0 bases and J by 6 bases, with 8 bases left in between. This CDR3 region has 13 residues. As DNA, the CDR3 is TGTGCCAGCAGCTTAGCGGGGGTGGCTGAAGCTTTCTTT. It specifies CASSLAGVAEAFF.

Ten or more counts support this clonotype. The chain links TRBV6-2 or TRBV6-3 to TRBJ2-3; D is possibly TRBD1 (7 bases). Trimming cost V 6 bases and J 1 base, with 11 bases left between them. This CDR3 region has 14 residues. The germline gives CDR1 MNHEY, CDR2 SVGEGT. The CDR3 DNA is TGTGCCAGCAGGGTCAGGGGGGGCACAGATACGCAGTATTTT. It specifies CASRVRGGTDTQYF.

This clonotype came up many times. The CDR3 loop reads CASTLTGDYEQYF. In DNA form, the CDR3 reads TGTGCCAGCACCCTGACAGGAGACTACGAGCAGTACTTC. This chain uses TRBV6-6 with TRBJ2-7; the D gene is possibly TRBD1 (6 bases). This CDR3 has 13 amino acids. Germline V CDR1 and CDR2: MNHNY, SVGAGI (reference sequence). V was clipped by 7 bases and J by 3 bases, with 13 bases between them.

This clonotype was picked up a small number of times. The V call is TRBV19, the J call TRBJ1-1; TRBD1 matches 7 bases. Germline V gene lookup returns CDR1 LNHDA and CDR2 SQIVND (reference sequence). J lost 1 base, V lost 5 bases, and 7 bases had no gene match. This CDR3 region has 15 residues. In nucleotides, the CDR3 is TGTGCCAGTAGTGGTAGGGACAGCCAGAACACTGAAGCTTTCTTT. It yields the protein CASSGRDSQNTEAFF.

This clonotype was recorded many times. The rearrangement uses TRBV6-5 and TRBJ2-7; 8 nucleotides match TRBD1. This CDR3 is built from 14 residues. CDR1 is MNHEY, CDR2 SVGAGI, per germline. The V and J ends lost 6 bases and 0 bases, in that order; junction bases with no gene match: 4. DNA of the CDR3: TGTGCCAGCAGATACGGACAGGGCTCCTACGAGCAGTACTTC. This encodes CASRYGQGSYEQYF.

This clonotype came up many times. The rearrangement links TRBV20-1 to TRBJ2-7; TRBD2 matches at 13 bases. This CDR3 spans 13 amino acids. Per germline, CDR1 DFQATT and CDR2 SNEGSKA (reference sequence). Germline trimming cut 2 bases from V and 9 bases from J; bases unmatched to any gene: 4. The DNA for the CDR3 is TGCAGTGCTAGACTGACTAGCGGGGGGTTGCAGTACTTC. Translating it yields CSARLTSGGLQYF.

This clonotype was recorded at least ten times. This sequence joins TRBV5-1 and TRBJ1-1, with a tentative D call TRBD1 (6 bases). CDR3 size: 15 residues. V lost 2 bases and J 10 bases, leaving 21 bases between the germline ends. CDR1 and CDR2 from the germline V gene are SGHRS and YFSETQ. CDR3 nucleotide sequence: TGCGCCAGCAGCTTATACAGGGTAGGAGTAAATATAGCTTTCTTT. Translating gives CASSLYRVGVNIAFF.

In its sample, this clonotype was seen many times. V usage is TRBV3-1 and J usage is TRBJ1-4; no firm D call. Germline CDR1 and CDR2: LGHDT and YNNKEL (reference sequence). Trimming stripped 3 bases from V and 15 bases from J, with 14 bases between. CDR3 size: 12 residues. CDR3 sequence (DNA): TGTGCCAGCAGCCACCGAACCACTCGGGTGTTTTTT. Translation gives CASSHRTTRVFF.